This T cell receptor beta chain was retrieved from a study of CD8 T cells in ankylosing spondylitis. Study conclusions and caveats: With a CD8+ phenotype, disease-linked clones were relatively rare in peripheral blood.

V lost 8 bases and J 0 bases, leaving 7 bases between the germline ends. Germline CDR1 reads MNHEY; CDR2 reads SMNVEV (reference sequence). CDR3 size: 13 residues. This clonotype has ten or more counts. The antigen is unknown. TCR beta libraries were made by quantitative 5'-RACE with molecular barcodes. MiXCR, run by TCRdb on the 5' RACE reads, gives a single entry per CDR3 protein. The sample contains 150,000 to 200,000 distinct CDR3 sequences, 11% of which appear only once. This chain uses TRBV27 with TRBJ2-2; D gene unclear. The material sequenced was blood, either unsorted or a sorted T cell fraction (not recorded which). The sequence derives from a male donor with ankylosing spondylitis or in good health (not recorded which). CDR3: CASRRPNTGELFF. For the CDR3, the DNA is TGTGCCAGCCGTAGGCCGAACACCGGGGAGCTGTTTTTT.